These T cell receptor beta chains were read from a single sample in a study of CD8+ T cells in alopecia areata. Profiled with immunoSEQ multiplex PCR; TCRdb holds only in-frame clones, not every one. The sample records roughly 200,000 clones, about 60% being singletons. The material sequenced was CD8+ T cells sorted from blood, taken at week 24, from a patient treated with tofacitinib. These receptors were taken from a human donor with alopecia areata. Both conserved end residues are part of each CDR3. D genes are given only for firm matches. Size values are once, few and many counts, or a class for expanded clones, and some rows have none.

clone_size j_call v_call d_call cdr3_nt cdr3_aa
few TRBJ2-7 TRBV7-2 NA TGTGCCAGCAGCTTAGGGGGACTCTACTACGAGCAGTACTTC CASSLGGLYYEQYF
once TRBJ1-1 TRBV27 NA TGTGCCAGCAGTTTGGGGAGGAACACTGAAGCTTTCTTT CASSLGRNTEAFF
few TRBJ2-1 TRBV29-1 TRBD1 TGCAGCGTTTGGGCCACAGGGGTCAGGGAGCAGTTCTTC CSVWATGVREQFF
NA TRBJ1-4 TRBV13 NA TGTGCCAGCAACTCGCGCGGGGGCACTAAAGAAAAACTGTTTTTT CASNSRGGTKEKLFF
NA TRBJ1-2 TRBV4-1 NA TGCGCCAGCAGGGAGGGGAGCTATGGCTACACCTTC CASREGSYGYTF
NA TRBJ2-7 TRBV29-1 TRBD1 TGCAGCGTTGAGGGACAGGGGGCCTACGAGCAGTACTTC CSVEGQGAYEQYF
NA TRBJ2-7 TRBV2 NA TGTGCCAGTGCCGCCGGACGACAGCCCTACGAGCAGTACTTC CASAAGRQPYEQYF
NA TRBJ1-1 TRBV6-6 NA TGTGCCAGCAGTCTTGTGACAGGAATGAACACTGAAGCTTTCTTT CASSLVTGMNTEAFF
NA TRBJ1-1 TRBV5-1 NA TGCGCCAGCAGCCTAGGGACGTACACTGAAGCTTTCTTT CASSLGTYTEAFF
NA TRBJ2-4 TRBV30 NA TGTGCCTGGTTAGGACGACGAAGGTACTTC CAWLGRRRYF
NA TRBJ1-3 TRBV29-1 NA TGCAGCGTTGATCACCGGGACATTAGGGGAAACACCATATATTTT CSVDHRDIRGNTIYF
NA TRBJ2-1 TRBV5-6 TRBD1 TGTGCCAGCAGCCCCGACAGGGGGATCCTTTACAATGAGCAGTTCTTC CASSPDRGILYNEQFF
NA TRBJ2-5 TRBV5-1 NA TGCGCCAGCAGCCCTGGCGGGGAGACCCAGTACTTC CASSPGGETQYF
few TRBJ2-1 TRBV6-5 TRBD1 TGTGCCAGCAGTTCCCGGGACAGGTCCTACAATGAGCAGTTCTTC CASSSRDRSYNEQFF
NA TRBJ2-2 TRBV2 TRBD1 TGTGCCAGCGGGGACAGGGGAATCACCGGGGAGCTGTTTTTT CASGDRGITGELFF
few TRBJ2-1 TRBV27 NA TGTGCCAGCAGTTTCCCAGGGTATGAGCAGTTCTTC CASSFPGYEQFF
NA TRBJ1-5 TRBV30 NA TGTGCCTGGAGTGGAGGGCAGGCGAATCAGCCCCAGCATTTT CAWSGGQANQPQHF
few TRBJ2-7 TRBV19 TRBD1 TGTGCCAGTAGTATTGGACAGGGCTACGAGCAGTACTTC CASSIGQGYEQYF